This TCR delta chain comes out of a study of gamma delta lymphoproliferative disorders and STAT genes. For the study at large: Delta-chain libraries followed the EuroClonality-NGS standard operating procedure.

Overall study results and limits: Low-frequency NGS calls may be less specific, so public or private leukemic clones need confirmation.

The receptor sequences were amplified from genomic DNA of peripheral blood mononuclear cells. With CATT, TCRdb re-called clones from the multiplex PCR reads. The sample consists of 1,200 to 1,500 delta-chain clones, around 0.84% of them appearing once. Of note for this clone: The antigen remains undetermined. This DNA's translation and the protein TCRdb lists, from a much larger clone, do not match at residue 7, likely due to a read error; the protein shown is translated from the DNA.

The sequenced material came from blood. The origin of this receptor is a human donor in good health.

The CDR3 region has the DNA TGTGCCTGTGACACCGTGGAGGCCCGGGGAACCGATAAACTCATCTTT. It yields the protein CACDTVEARGTDKLIF. The gene calls are TRDV2 and TRDJ1; D is possibly TRDD3 (5 bases). This CDR3 is built from 16 residues. In germline, CDR1 is GEAIGNYY, CDR2 EKD. Trimming took 0 bases from V and 2 from J, leaving 15 bases between them.